This T cell receptor (beta chain) was sequenced during a study of CD8 T cells in ankylosing spondylitis. Generation of TCR beta libraries employed quantitative 5'-RACE incorporating molecular barcodes. TCRdb used MiXCR to reprocess the 5' RACE reads, holding one entry per CDR3 protein. The data contain hundreds of thousands of distinct CDR3 sequences, around 32% of them singletons. The receptor was isolated from a male donor with ankylosing spondylitis or in good health (not recorded which). Input material: blood, either unsorted or a sorted T cell fraction (not recorded which).

This CDR3 reads CASSQSKSSNEQFF. The CDR3 bases are TGTGCCAGCAGCCAATCTAAAAGTTCCAATGAGCAGTTCTTC. The chain joins TRBV16 to TRBJ2-1; D unclear. There are 14 residues in the CDR3. V gave up 0 bases and J gave up 6 bases, with 9 bases separating them. The V gene's germline CDR1 is KGHSY and CDR2 FQNENV.